A selection of T cell receptor beta chains follows, all from one sample in a study of CD8 T cells in Susac syndrome. In TCRdb, the immunoSEQ multiplex PCR reads were re-called with MiXCR into one record per CDR3 protein. The sample shows around 230,000 distinct CDR3 sequences, about 95% of them seen only once. The sample taken for sequencing was CD4+ T cells from PBMCs. The receptors stem from a human donor with multiple sclerosis. Both conserved end residues are part of each CDR3. Clone size, where shown, is once, few, many, or a class for clones that have expanded.

V gene: TRBV27; J gene: TRBJ1-5; clone size: -; CDR3 protein: CASSSGVLSNQPQHF
V gene: TRBV29-1; J gene: TRBJ2-7; clone size: -; CDR3 protein: CSVGDRGWNEQYF
V gene: TRBV5-1; J gene: TRBJ1-2; clone size: -; CDR3 protein: CASSLTPGTYDDYGYTF
V gene: TRBV24-1; J gene: TRBJ2-3; clone size: -; CDR3 protein: CATSDSQGFSTDTQYF
V gene: TRBV25-1; J gene: TRBJ1-5; clone size: -; CDR3 protein: CASSLRENNQPQHF
V gene: TRBV2; J gene: TRBJ1-1; clone size: -; CDR3 protein: CASSDQWTGTNTEAFF
V gene: TRBV5-1; J gene: TRBJ2-1; clone size: -; CDR3 protein: CASSLVAGVTNEQFF
V gene: TRBV12-3/TRBV12-4; J gene: TRBJ1-2; clone size: -; CDR3 protein: CASSLALTYGYTF
V gene: TRBV12-5; J gene: TRBJ2-6; clone size: -; CDR3 protein: CASATVAGGRSGANVLTF
V gene: TRBV29-1; J gene: TRBJ2-2; clone size: -; CDR3 protein: CSVEDGRQTGELFF
V gene: TRBV5-1; J gene: TRBJ2-1; clone size: once; CDR3 protein: CASRYTSGGATNEQFF
V gene: TRBV30; J gene: TRBJ2-3; clone size: -; CDR3 protein: CAWGGSTQYF
V gene: TRBV12-3/TRBV12-4; J gene: TRBJ2-5; clone size: -; CDR3 protein: CASSPGAGARETQYF
V gene: TRBV5-6; J gene: TRBJ1-2; clone size: -; CDR3 protein: CASSLLLSTGGEDYGYTF
V gene: TRBV3-1; J gene: TRBJ2-3; clone size: -; CDR3 protein: CASSQGTGGTDTQYF
V gene: TRBV19; J gene: TRBJ1-6; clone size: once; CDR3 protein: CASTRTGGYSPLHF
V gene: TRBV25-1; J gene: TRBJ1-1; clone size: once; CDR3 protein: CASSPPMAGGRLAFF
V gene: TRBV7-9; J gene: TRBJ2-3; clone size: -; CDR3 protein: CASSTSGTDTQYF
V gene: TRBV29-1; J gene: TRBJ2-7; clone size: -; CDR3 protein: CSVATGTGSAYEQYF
V gene: TRBV7-9; J gene: TRBJ2-1; clone size: -; CDR3 protein: CASGGTSYNEQFF
V gene: TRBV30; J gene: TRBJ1-4; clone size: -; CDR3 protein: CAWSRWDTGILFF
V gene: TRBV9; J gene: TRBJ2-1; clone size: -; CDR3 protein: CASSVEVASAAYNEQFF
V gene: TRBV18; J gene: TRBJ1-1; clone size: few; CDR3 protein: CASSGGSTEAFF
V gene: TRBV11-2; J gene: TRBJ2-7; clone size: -; CDR3 protein: CASREIPGNEQYF
V gene: TRBV28; J gene: TRBJ1-2; clone size: -; CDR3 protein: CASSASTGRGYTF
V gene: TRBV6-5; J gene: TRBJ2-5; clone size: -; CDR3 protein: CASSYWRGRGGQETQYF
V gene: TRBV12-3/TRBV12-4; J gene: TRBJ2-1; clone size: -; CDR3 protein: CASSLGTSSYNEQFF
V gene: TRBV7-9; J gene: TRBJ2-3; clone size: -; CDR3 protein: CASRPTDTQYF
V gene: TRBV6-5; J gene: TRBJ2-5; clone size: -; CDR3 protein: CASGYPWMTQYF
V gene: TRBV7-2; J gene: TRBJ1-3; clone size: -; CDR3 protein: CASRTGAGNTIYF
V gene: TRBV9; J gene: TRBJ1-1; clone size: once; CDR3 protein: CASSGGGVNTEAFF
V gene: TRBV7-9; J gene: TRBJ1-1; clone size: -; CDR3 protein: CASSLLGLSGTEAFF
V gene: TRBV27; J gene: TRBJ2-2; clone size: -; CDR3 protein: CASSAGRANTGELFF